Below are 28 T cell receptor beta chains sequenced from a single sample in a study of control samples from healthy donors and cancer patients. Sequencing was performed with immunoSEQ multiplex PCR; in TCRdb, only in-frame clones are kept and a portion is missing. The table records about 170,000 clones, 91% of them present only once. The sequenced material came from blood. Receptors originate from a woman aged 25-40 years in good health.

The chain has TRBV6-5 and TRBJ1-1; D is unresolved. The CDR3 spans 13 residues. V lost 5 bases to trimming and J lost 1 base, with 8 bases between them. Germline lookup yields CDR1 MNHEY and CDR2 SVGAGI. CDR3 nucleotides: TGTGCCAGCAGTCCCCTCAGGAACACTGAAGCTTTCTTT. Translating gives CASSPLRNTEAFF.

The rearrangement uses TRBV18 and TRBJ2-2, with D perhaps TRBD1 (6 bases). V lost 5 bases, J lost 1 base, and 11 bases lay in between. The V gene's germline CDR1 is KGHSH and CDR2 LQKENI. There are 15 residues in the CDR3. CDR3 bases: TGTGCCAGCTCAATAGGGACACAGAACACCGGGGAGCTGTTTTTT. Its protein is CASSIGTQNTGELFF.

The chain carries TRBV6-5 and TRBJ1-2; a weak D match, TRBD1 (5 bases). Germline CDR1 and CDR2: MNHEY and SVGAGI. The V end was cut by 0 bases, the J end by 2 bases, with 10 bases between. This CDR3 is 15 amino acids long. The CDR3 here is CASSYSGGVNYGYTF. DNA of the CDR3: TGTGCCAGCAGTTACTCGGGAGGGGTAAACTATGGCTACACCTTC.

This rearrangement joins TRBV5-5 to TRBJ1-4; D perhaps matches TRBD1 (5 bases). CDR1 and CDR2 from the germline V gene are SGHKS and YYEKEE (reference sequence). This CDR3 region has 14 residues. V shed 0 bases and J shed 5 bases, with 8 bases lying between them. The CDR3 sequence: CASSLEGRNEKLFF. The CDR3 nucleotides are TGTGCCAGCAGCTTGGAGGGGAGGAATGAAAAACTGTTTTTT.

J is TRBJ2-3 and V is TRBV19; D gene unclear. V was clipped by 3 bases and J by 1 base, with 8 bases between them. Looked up from germline, CDR1 is LNHDA and CDR2 is SQIVND (reference sequence). The CDR3 spans 14 residues. CDR3 protein: CASSMWRGTDTQYF. The CDR3 nucleotides are TGTGCCAGTAGTATGTGGCGCGGCACAGATACGCAGTATTTT. Full variable domain (remainder filled in from reference TRBV19 and TRBJ2-3): DGGITQSPKYLFRKEGQNVTLSCEQNLNHDAMYWYRQDPGQGLRLIYYSQIVNDFQKGDIAEGYSVSREKKESFPLTVTSAQKNPTAFYLCASSMWRGTDTQYFGPGTRLTVL.

The chain carries TRBV7-2 and TRBJ2-2; D may be TRBD1 (5 bases). Germline V gene data show CDR1 as SGHTA and CDR2 as FQGNSA. The CDR3 runs 17 residues. The ends were cut back, 0 bases at V and 0 bases at J, with 11 bases in the middle. CDR3: CASSLAVLGANTGELFF. As DNA, the CDR3 is TGTGCCAGCAGCTTAGCGGTATTAGGGGCGAACACCGGGGAGCTGTTTTTT.

V and J are TRBV5-6 and TRBJ2-2; 7 bases agree with TRBD2. Germline assignment: CDR1 SGHDT and CDR2 YYEEEE. The length of the CDR3 is 15 residues. V was clipped by 1 base and J by 1 base; unmatched bases: 1. The chain's CDR3 is CASSLRGGNTGELFF. CDR3 coding DNA: TGTGCCAGCAGCTTGCGCGGGGGGAACACCGGGGAGCTGTTTTTT.

The gene calls are TRBV19 and TRBJ1-1; TRBD1 matches at 8 bases. Germline-derived CDR1 and CDR2 are LNHDA and SQIVND (reference sequence). The CDR3 runs to 14 residues. With 4 bases clipped from V and 4 bases from J, the junction kept 5 bases outside the gene matches. CDR3 DNA sequence: TGTGCCAGTAGTACGAGACAGGGGATCACTGAAGCTTTCTTT. This codes for CASSTRQGITEAFF.

The CDR3 region has the DNA TGCGCCAGCAGCCAAAGATGGGGGACAGGGATGGTGAACACTGAAGCTTTCTTT. Amino acid sequence: CASSQRWGTGMVNTEAFF. The chain recombines TRBV4-1 with TRBJ1-1, with 9 nucleotides matching TRBD1. The CDR3 is 18 residues long. After removal of 2 bases from V and 0 bases from J, the junction contained 10 bases not matched to a gene. Germline V CDR1 and CDR2: MGHRA, YSYEKL.

The chain links TRBV2 to TRBJ1-6; D call uncertain. Per germline, CDR1 SNHLY and CDR2 FYNNEI. The CDR3 totals 14 residues. With 8 bases removed from V and 0 bases from J, the gap between germline ends came to 8 bases. The CDR3 here is CASLGYSYNSPLHF. CDR3 in DNA: TGTGCCAGCTTGGGGTACTCCTATAATTCACCCCTCCACTTT.

The V and J genes are TRBV4-2 and TRBJ2-7; TRBD2 aligns across 7 bases. The junction had 2 bases not matched to a gene; V was cut back by 0 bases and J by 0 bases. The germline gives CDR1 LGHNA, CDR2 YNFKEQ. This CDR3 spans 15 amino acids. CDR3 sequence reads: CASSQETGGSYEQYF. The CDR3 DNA follows: TGTGCCAGCAGCCAAGAGACGGGAGGCTCCTACGAGCAGTACTTC.

This rearrangement joins TRBV7-3 to TRBJ2-1; tentatively, D is TRBD1 (6 bases). Trimming shortened V by 0 bases and J by 6 bases, and 6 bases separated the two germline ends. The CDR3 consists of 13 residues. Germline-derived CDR1 and CDR2 are SGHTA and FQGTGA. Here the CDR3 reads CASSLTGANEQFF. CDR3 DNA sequence: TGTGCCAGCAGCTTAACGGGGGCCAATGAGCAGTTCTTC.

The rearrangement uses TRBV28 and TRBJ2-6, with 9 bases lining up with TRBD1. This CDR3 contains 17 residues. The germline CDR1 and CDR2 sequences are MDHEN and SYDVKM. V shed 8 bases and J 0 bases; nucleotides not matched to a gene: 8. CDR3 in amino acids: CASSRDRVLSGANVLTF. The CDR3 DNA is TGTGCCAGCTCCCGGGACAGGGTCCTCTCTGGGGCCAACGTCCTGACTTTC.

This chain links TRBV19 with TRBJ1-5; TRBD1 aligns across 9 bases. Losses at the gene ends were 5 bases for V and 4 bases for J; bases not matched to a gene: 0. The length of the CDR3 is 13 residues. The germline gives CDR1 LNHDA, CDR2 SQIVND (reference sequence). CDR3 residues: CASSGTGNQPQHF. The CDR3 DNA is TGTGCCAGTAGTGGGACAGGGAATCAGCCCCAGCATTTT.

The rearrangement links TRBV28 to TRBJ1-1; D perhaps matches TRBD1 (6 bases). The germline V gene has CDR1 MDHEN and CDR2 SYDVKM. The CDR3 sequence is 9 residues long. The CDR3, as DNA: TGTGTAACAGGGTGTGAAGCTTTCTTT. Residues: CVTGCEAFF.

The V call is TRBV7-9, the J call TRBJ2-5; D perhaps matches TRBD1 (6 bases). Trimming shortened V by 6 bases and J by 0 bases, and 11 bases separated the two germline ends. CDR1 is SEHNR, CDR2 FQNEAQ, per germline (reference sequence). The CDR3 is 14 amino acids. The CDR3 loop is CASRNTGYQETQYF. CDR3 nucleotides: TGTGCCAGCAGGAATACAGGGTACCAAGAGACCCAGTACTTC.

This chain joins TRBV21-1 and TRBJ1-1; the tabulated D call, TRBD1, remains unverified against the DNA. TRBV21-1 is a listed pseudogene. This CDR3 has 15 amino acids. CDR3 sequence reads: CASSKKVTGNTEAFF. In DNA, the CDR3 is TGTGCCAGCAGCAAAAAAGTGACAGGGAACACTGAAGCTTTCTTT.

In the case of this clone: The identical CDR3 is also encoded by other nucleotide sequences in the sample. J is TRBJ2-1 and V is TRBV6-2 or TRBV6-3, with TRBD1 as a possible D gene (5 bases). The V gene's germline CDR1 is MNHEY and CDR2 SVGEGT. Trimming cost V 4 bases and J 3 bases, with 7 bases left between them. The CDR3 sequence is 13 residues long. CDR3 in amino acids: CASSSDSYNEQFF. Written as DNA, the CDR3 is TGTGCCAGCAGTTCCGACAGCTACAATGAGCAGTTCTTC.

V gene TRBV28 combines with J gene TRBJ2-1; D is ambiguous. The germline CDR1 and CDR2 sequences are MDHEN and SYDVKM. V was pared by 5 bases and J by 5 bases, with 7 bases between. The CDR3 is made up of 12 amino acids. The CDR3 DNA follows: TGTGCCAGCAGTGACCTTAACAATGAGCAGTTCTTC. As protein: CASSDLNNEQFF.

The chain has TRBV29-1 and TRBJ2-5, with D unresolved. Germline CDR1 SQVTM, CDR2 ANQGSEA. V was pared by 2 bases and J by 6 bases, with 13 bases between. The CDR3 length is 13 residues. The CDR3 DNA sequence: TGCAGCGTTGAAACCCCTAGTAGAAAGACCCAGTACTTC. This codes for CSVETPSRKTQYF.

The chain is built from TRBV6-5 and TRBJ1-6, with no clear D. There are 15 residues in the CDR3. V lost 2 bases and J 4 bases, leaving 9 bases between the germline ends. Germline V lookup: CDR1 MNHEY, CDR2 SVGAGI. CDR3 coding DNA: TGTGCCAGCAGTTACGACCCCTCTTATAATTCACCCCTCCACTTT. Its protein product is CASSYDPSYNSPLHF.

The chain links TRBV6-2 or TRBV6-3 to TRBJ2-1; a weak D match, TRBD2 (5 bases). Germline loops: CDR1 MNHEY, CDR2 SVGEGT. Trimming cost V 0 bases and J 2 bases, with 8 bases left between them. This CDR3 spans 15 amino acids. DNA of the CDR3: TGTGCCAGCAGTTACTCCGGGATAACCTACAATGAGCAGTTCTTC. Translated: CASSYSGITYNEQFF.

This chain uses TRBV19 with TRBJ1-1; the match to TRBD1 covers 7 bases. The V gene end was trimmed by 4 bases and the J gene end by 2 bases; junction bases not matched to a gene: 4. The CDR3 is made up of 14 amino acids. From germline, CDR1 is LNHDA and CDR2 SQIVND (reference sequence). CDR3 nucleotides: TGTGCCAGTAGTAGGGCAGGGGGAAACACTGAAGCTTTCTTT. Encoded protein: CASSRAGGNTEAFF.

CDR3 region: CASSLSGVQTEAFF. The CDR3, as DNA: TGTGCCAGCAGTTTAAGTGGGGTTCAGACTGAAGCTTTCTTT. V usage is TRBV27 and J usage is TRBJ1-1; D gene unclear. This CDR3 is built from 14 residues. Germline V gene data show CDR1 as MNHEY and CDR2 as SMNVEV (reference sequence). V lost 2 bases, J lost 5 bases, and 12 bases lay in between.

This sequence joins TRBV25-1 and TRBJ1-4; D may be TRBD1 (6 bases). This CDR3 has 14 amino acids. V shed 6 bases and J shed 7 bases, with 15 bases lying between them. Looked up from germline, CDR1 is MGHDK and CDR2 is SYGVNS. For the CDR3, the DNA is TGTGCCAGCAGGGGGGACACGGGCGGTGAAAAACTGTTTTTT. Amino acids: CASRGDTGGEKLFF.

Only one count was recorded for this clone. The rearrangement uses TRBV5-1 and TRBJ2-4; TRBD1 might be the D (6 bases). The CDR3 contains 15 residues. The germline CDR1 and CDR2 sequences are SGHRS and YFSETQ. V lost 4 bases and J 1 base, leaving 12 bases between the germline ends. CDR3 in DNA: TGCGCCAGCAGCAACCCCCAGGGGGCCAAAAACATTCAGTACTTC. Encoded protein: CASSNPQGAKNIQYF.

The rearrangement links TRBV28 to TRBJ1-1; the match to TRBD1 covers 8 bases. The CDR3 totals 13 residues. CDR1 and CDR2 (germline): MDHEN, SYDVKM. J gave up 7 bases and V 6 bases, and 7 bases lay outside the gene matches. CDR3 nucleotides: TGTGCCAGCAGAGGACAGGGAAAAATTGAAGCTTTCTTT. Residues: CASRGQGKIEAFF.

The chain recombines TRBV7-9 with TRBJ1-5; no clear D. CDR3 length equals 15 residues. V was pared by 1 base and J by 0 bases, with 7 bases between. The germline CDR1 and CDR2 sequences are SEHNR and FQNEAQ (reference sequence). The CDR3 region is CASSLDGHSNQPQHF. The DNA for the CDR3 is TGTGCCAGCAGCTTAGACGGGCATAGCAATCAGCCCCAGCATTTT.